This T cell receptor (beta chain) derives from a study of T cell repertoires in cytomegalovirus infection. Looking at the study overall: Shared public TCR beta signatures pointed to both CMV infection and a matching HLA type.

There are a few counts of this clonotype. What it binds is not known. Germline V gene data show CDR1 as SGHNT and CDR2 as YYREEE (reference sequence). CDR3 length: 19 residues. V lost 6 bases and J lost 8; bases outside the gene matches: 23. General study results and limits: Carriers of CMV and the relevant HLA type were discriminated by public TCR beta frequency. There were HLA-C-restricted CMV-specific TCR beta clonotypes dominating the ex vivo response.

TCRdb ran MiXCR on the reads and lists one entry per CDR3 protein. The table lists hundreds of thousands of distinct CDR3 sequences, 20% to 30% of them singletons. V usage is TRBV5-4 and J usage is TRBJ2-4; 10 bases are shared with TRBD2. Material: CD8+ T cells from PBMCs. This sequence was found in a human donor in good health (CMV status not recorded). Some clones in this sample may be carry-over from other donors' samples. The CDR3 reads CASTPTGLAEGGTSDIQYF. The CDR3 nucleotides are TGTGCCAGCACTCCGACAGGACTAGCGGAGGGTGGGACCTCTGACATTCAGTACTTC. The complete variable domain, with remaining parts taken from reference TRBV5-4 and TRBJ2-4, reads ETGVTQSPTHLIKTRGQQVTLRCSSQSGHNTVSWYQQALGQGPQFIFQYYREEENGRGNFPPRFSGLQFPNYSSELNVNALELDDSALYLCASTPTGLAEGGTSDIQYFGAGTRLSVL.